The 8 T cell receptor beta chains presented below share a single source sample, sequenced in a study of blood T cell repertoires in COVID-19. Libraries were prepared by immunoSEQ multiplex PCR; TCRdb keeps only in-frame clonotypes and omits some of them. The table records 150,000 to 200,000 clones, 88% of them present only once. Sequencing used peripheral blood. These receptors were taken from a man between 65 and 85 years old with active or convalescent COVID-19.

This chain links TRBV2 with TRBJ2-1, with a possible D match to TRBD1 (6 bases). V lost 4 bases and J lost 9, with 22 bases in between. Germline lookup yields CDR1 SNHLY and CDR2 FYNNEI. This CDR3 has 16 amino acids. The DNA of the CDR3 is TGTGCCAGCAGTGTGGGGGCTTTGGGCCCCATTGGTGAGCAGTTCTTC. The encoded protein is CASSVGALGPIGEQFF.

The rearrangement links TRBV18 to TRBJ1-5; 8 bases are shared with TRBD1. The germline V gene encodes CDR1 KGHSH and CDR2 LQKENI. V dropped 6 bases and J dropped 2; count of bases not matched to a gene: 6. The CDR3 has 15 amino acids. CDR3 bases: TGTGCCAGCTCGGCAGACAGGGGAGGCAATCAGCCCCAGCATTTT. It is translated as CASSADRGGNQPQHF.

The chain is built from TRBV4-1 and TRBJ2-6; TRBD2 aligns across 7 bases. Germline V gene sequence: CDR1 MGHRA, CDR2 YSYEKL. The CDR3 is 16 residues long. V was clipped by 7 bases and J by 2 bases; unmatched bases: 8. The CDR3 region is CASTPGGGAGANVLTF. The DNA of the CDR3 is TGCGCCAGCACCCCGGGAGGCGGCGCTGGGGCCAACGTCCTGACTTTC.

V usage is TRBV5-4 and J usage is TRBJ2-7; D is perhaps TRBD2 (6 bases). V lost 3 bases and J 4 bases, leaving 20 bases between the germline ends. Germline CDR1 SGHNT, CDR2 YYREEE (reference sequence). The CDR3 sequence is 16 residues long. CDR3 nucleotides: TGTGCCAGCAGCTCACCCAACGGGACTCCCCTTTACGAGCAGTACTTC. Amino acid sequence: CASSSPNGTPLYEQYF.

This chain connects TRBV30 to TRBJ2-3; 14 nucleotides agree with TRBD2. CDR1 and CDR2 (germline): GTSNPN, SVGIG (reference sequence). This CDR3 contains 17 residues. The V gene end was trimmed by 3 bases and the J gene end by 5 bases; junction bases not matched to a gene: 10. The CDR3 region is CAWSKTSGRAIGDTQYF. The CDR3 DNA follows: TGTGCCTGGAGCAAGACTAGCGGGAGGGCAATCGGAGATACGCAGTATTTT.

The chain couples TRBV28 to TRBJ1-1; no definite D call. Trimming shortened V by 10 bases and J by 0 bases, and 12 bases separated the two germline ends. This CDR3 region has 13 residues. Germline CDR1 and CDR2: MDHEN and SYDVKM. The CDR3 DNA sequence: TGTGCCACCCAAGACACGATGAACACTGAAGCTTTCTTT. This sequence encodes CATQDTMNTEAFF.

The rearrangement uses TRBV7-2 and TRBJ2-7, with a tentative D call TRBD1 (6 bases). CDR3 size: 14 residues. Germline values: CDR1 SGHTA, CDR2 FQGNSA. Trimming removed 5 bases from V and 0 bases from J, with 11 bases in between. The CDR3 loop reads CASSQDSSSYEQYF. Here the CDR3 DNA reads TGTGCCAGCAGCCAGGACAGTAGCTCCTACGAGCAGTACTTC.

The chain is built from TRBV18 and TRBJ2-1, with D maybe TRBD2 (5 bases). CDR3 size: 12 residues. The V end lost 3 bases, the J end lost 6 bases, and 6 bases lay between the germline ends. Germline CDR1 KGHSH, CDR2 LQKENI. In DNA, the CDR3 is TGTGCCAGCTCACCGGGGAGCAATGAGCAGTTCTTC. It specifies CASSPGSNEQFF.